The entry that follows covers one TCR beta chain sequence. The CDR3 covers 16 residues. Germline V gene data show CDR1 as LNHNV and CDR2 as YYDKDF (reference sequence). V was trimmed by 1 base and J by 0 bases, leaving 9 bases between them. Authors' processing steps: ImmunoSEQ gave junction-only sequences without quality scores, so filtering differed. The data were produced by immunoSEQ multiplex PCR, yet TCRdb's version contains in-frame clones alone and is incomplete. The V and J calls and clone size were taken over from that table, and D and trimming were inferred from the DNA. Counted here are about 2.4 million clones, over 85% occurring once; the ten biggest clones make up approximately 0.36%. These data originate in a study of shared clonotypes between healthy human individuals. There were only Caucasian adults among the donors, and all lived in Nashville, Tennessee.

V is TRBV15 and J is TRBJ1-4; no clear D gene. The TCR was taken from a man younger than 35 in good health. Some clones in this sample may be carry-over from other donors' samples. The specimen was naive CD4+ T cells from PBMCs. Described subset: CD45RA+ positively selected. Written as DNA, the CDR3 is TGTGCCACCAGCAGAGGTCAGCTAGCAACTAATGAAAAACTGTTTTTT. Amino acid sequence: CATSRGQLATNEKLFF.